Listed below are T cell receptor beta chains from one sample, sequenced in a study of PD-1 blockade in classical Hodgkin lymphoma. Generated by immunoSEQ multiplex PCR, the TCRdb table keeps only in-frame clones and is missing some. The sample shows some 96,000 clones, 92% of them seen only once. The source material was peripheral blood mononuclear cells (PBMCs), sampled at baseline. These receptors all stem from a human donor with classical Hodgkin lymphoma. CDR3s leave out the opening cysteine and the closing phenylalanine or tryptophan. Fields, in order: V gene, clone size, J gene, CDR3 protein. Clone size is not always given. Where it is, it says once, few, many or a class for expanded clones.

v_call: TRBV25-1
clone_size: NA
j_call: TRBJ1-3
cdr3_aa: ASQELGAGNTIY

v_call: TRBV21-1
clone_size: NA
j_call: TRBJ2-2
cdr3_aa: ASSKRLGGGPTTGELF

v_call: TRBV28
clone_size: NA
j_call: TRBJ2-3
cdr3_aa: ASGRATQY

v_call: TRBV6-5
clone_size: once
j_call: TRBJ1-2
cdr3_aa: ASSYIPRAYYGYT

v_call: TRBV6-6
clone_size: once
j_call: TRBJ2-7
cdr3_aa: ASSYSGQGGYEQY

v_call: TRBV11-2
clone_size: NA
j_call: TRBJ2-3
cdr3_aa: ASRRVVLADTQY

v_call: TRBV27
clone_size: NA
j_call: TRBJ2-4
cdr3_aa: ASSPGTQPGENIQY

v_call: TRBV28
clone_size: NA
j_call: TRBJ2-5
cdr3_aa: AIGRSGTPY

v_call: TRBV19
clone_size: NA
j_call: TRBJ2-1
cdr3_aa: ASSVTGTSDNEQF

v_call: TRBV5-4
clone_size: NA
j_call: TRBJ1-1
cdr3_aa: ASSYNQRNTEAF

v_call: TRBV6-6
clone_size: once
j_call: TRBJ1-3
cdr3_aa: ASSPGTLGNTIY

v_call: TRBV6-1
clone_size: NA
j_call: TRBJ2-3
cdr3_aa: ASTGGAGADTQY

v_call: TRBV7-9
clone_size: NA
j_call: TRBJ2-6
cdr3_aa: ASTSGQGANVLT

v_call: TRBV27
clone_size: NA
j_call: TRBJ2-7
cdr3_aa: ASSLVVGRDRGVYEQY

v_call: TRBV6-1
clone_size: NA
j_call: TRBJ1-3
cdr3_aa: ASSAVVGATAGNTIY

v_call: TRBV19
clone_size: NA
j_call: TRBJ2-1
cdr3_aa: ASSASGVGQF

v_call: TRBV5-5
clone_size: NA
j_call: TRBJ1-5
cdr3_aa: ASSYRQGMKPQH

v_call: TRBV6-1
clone_size: once
j_call: TRBJ2-1
cdr3_aa: ASSGAVEQF

v_call: TRBV11-2
clone_size: NA
j_call: TRBJ2-6
cdr3_aa: ASSSGRLDSGANVLT

v_call: TRBV30
clone_size: NA
j_call: TRBJ1-1
cdr3_aa: AEGAGMVNTEAF

v_call: TRBV2
clone_size: few
j_call: TRBJ2-7
cdr3_aa: ASSGREGSYEQY

v_call: TRBV30
clone_size: NA
j_call: TRBJ1-5
cdr3_aa: ACEQGGRGQPQH

v_call: TRBV19
clone_size: NA
j_call: TRBJ2-6
cdr3_aa: ASSGGPAGANVLT

v_call: TRBV28
clone_size: NA
j_call: TRBJ1-5
cdr3_aa: ASSLGVGQPQH

v_call: TRBV11-2
clone_size: NA
j_call: TRBJ2-1
cdr3_aa: ASRRFAGTNSYNEQF

v_call: TRBV6-5
clone_size: NA
j_call: TRBJ1-2
cdr3_aa: ASAWPWGGYT

v_call: TRBV27
clone_size: NA
j_call: TRBJ2-1
cdr3_aa: ASSFQSEAGRNEQF

v_call: TRBV7-8
clone_size: NA
j_call: TRBJ2-7
cdr3_aa: ASSRPDKGSYEQY

v_call: TRBV21-1
clone_size: NA
j_call: TRBJ2-2
cdr3_aa: ASSPLSCGRATTVGELF

v_call: TRBV5-1
clone_size: NA
j_call: TRBJ1-6
cdr3_aa: ASSPGTGNVPLH

v_call: TRBV5-1
clone_size: NA
j_call: TRBJ2-1
cdr3_aa: ASSLEDRESNEQF

v_call: TRBV27
clone_size: once
j_call: TRBJ1-2
cdr3_aa: ASSLSTGDVIYGYT

v_call: TRBV5-1
clone_size: NA
j_call: TRBJ2-3
cdr3_aa: ASSLAGYSTDTQY

v_call: TRBV4-1
clone_size: NA
j_call: TRBJ1-1
cdr3_aa: ASSQDLSANTEAF

v_call: TRBV27
clone_size: many
j_call: TRBJ1-4
cdr3_aa: ASSTGTLNKLF

v_call: TRBV5-1
clone_size: NA
j_call: TRBJ2-1
cdr3_aa: ASSRGTSSSYNEQF

v_call: TRBV28
clone_size: NA
j_call: TRBJ1-5
cdr3_aa: ASSFYGTGAYSNQPQH

v_call: TRBV4-1
clone_size: NA
j_call: TRBJ2-3
cdr3_aa: ASRLAGISTDTQY

v_call: TRBV18
clone_size: NA
j_call: TRBJ1-3
cdr3_aa: ASSPISTGSFAGNTIY